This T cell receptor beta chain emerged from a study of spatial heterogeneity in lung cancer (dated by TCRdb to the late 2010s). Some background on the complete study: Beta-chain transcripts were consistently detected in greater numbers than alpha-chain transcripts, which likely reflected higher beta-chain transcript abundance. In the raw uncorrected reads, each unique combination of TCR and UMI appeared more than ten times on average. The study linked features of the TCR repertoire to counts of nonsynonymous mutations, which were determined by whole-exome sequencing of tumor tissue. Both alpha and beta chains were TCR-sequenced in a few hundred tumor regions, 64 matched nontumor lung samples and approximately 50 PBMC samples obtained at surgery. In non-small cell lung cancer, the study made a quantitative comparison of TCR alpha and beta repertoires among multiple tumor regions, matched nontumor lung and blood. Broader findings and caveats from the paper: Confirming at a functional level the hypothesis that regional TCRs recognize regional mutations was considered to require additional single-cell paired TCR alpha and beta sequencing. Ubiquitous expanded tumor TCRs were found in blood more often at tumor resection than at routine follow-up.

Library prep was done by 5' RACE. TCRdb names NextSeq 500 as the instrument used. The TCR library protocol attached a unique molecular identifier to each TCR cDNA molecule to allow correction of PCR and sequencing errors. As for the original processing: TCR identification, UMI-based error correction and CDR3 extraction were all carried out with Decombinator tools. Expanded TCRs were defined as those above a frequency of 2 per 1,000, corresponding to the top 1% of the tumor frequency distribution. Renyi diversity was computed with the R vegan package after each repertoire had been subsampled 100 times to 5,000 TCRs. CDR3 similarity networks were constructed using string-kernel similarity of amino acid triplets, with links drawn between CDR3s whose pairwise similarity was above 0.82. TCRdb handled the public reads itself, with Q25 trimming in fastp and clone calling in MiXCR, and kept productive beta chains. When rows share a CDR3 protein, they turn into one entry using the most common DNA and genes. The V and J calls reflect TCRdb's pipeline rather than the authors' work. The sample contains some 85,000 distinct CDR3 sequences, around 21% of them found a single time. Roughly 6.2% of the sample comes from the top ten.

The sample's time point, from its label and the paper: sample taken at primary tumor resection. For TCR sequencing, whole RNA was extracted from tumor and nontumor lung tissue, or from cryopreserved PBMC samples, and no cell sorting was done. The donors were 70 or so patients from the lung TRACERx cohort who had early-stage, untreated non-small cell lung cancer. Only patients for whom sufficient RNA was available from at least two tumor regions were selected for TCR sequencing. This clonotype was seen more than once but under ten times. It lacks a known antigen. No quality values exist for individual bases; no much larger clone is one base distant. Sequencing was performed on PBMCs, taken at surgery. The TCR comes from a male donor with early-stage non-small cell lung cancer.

The CDR3 region reads CASSFTGRSTEAFF. The nucleotide sequence is given as TGTGCCAGCAGTTTTACAGGGCGAAGCACTGAAGCTTTCTTT. This chain joins TRBV28 to TRBJ1-1, with TRBD1 perhaps the D gene, on 6 matching bases. The junction carries 12 bases between V and J, which are trimmed by 3 bases and 4 bases respectively. CDR1 and CDR2, looked up from the germline V gene, are MDHEN and SYDVKM. Inclusive of the bounding cysteine and phenylalanine, the CDR3 is 14 residues long. CDR3 DNA only is kept here, 42 bases in frame from base 1.